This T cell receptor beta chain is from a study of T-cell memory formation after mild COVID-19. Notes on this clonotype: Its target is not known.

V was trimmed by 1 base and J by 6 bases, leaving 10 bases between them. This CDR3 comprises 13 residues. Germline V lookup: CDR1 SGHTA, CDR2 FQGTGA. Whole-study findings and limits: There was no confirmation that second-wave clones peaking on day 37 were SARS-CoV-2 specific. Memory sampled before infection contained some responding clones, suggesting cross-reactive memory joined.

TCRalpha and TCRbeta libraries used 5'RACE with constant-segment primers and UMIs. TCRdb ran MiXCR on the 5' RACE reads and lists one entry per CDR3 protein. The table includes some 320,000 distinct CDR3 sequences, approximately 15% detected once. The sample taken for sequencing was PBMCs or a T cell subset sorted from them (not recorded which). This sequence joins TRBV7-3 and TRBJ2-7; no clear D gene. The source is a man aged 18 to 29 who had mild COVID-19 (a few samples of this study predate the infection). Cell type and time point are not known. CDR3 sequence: CASSLRVKREQYV. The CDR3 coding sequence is TGTGCCAGCAGCTTAAGGGTGAAGCGCGAGCAGTACGTC.